The clone carrying this TCR beta chain was recorded only once. Its antigen is currently unknown. Germline values: CDR1 KGHSY, CDR2 FQNENV. The CDR3 has 15 amino acids. J gave up 5 bases and V 4 bases, and 9 bases lay outside the gene matches. This sample is part of a study of T cell responses to AZD1222 COVID-19 vaccine. The method was immunoSEQ multiplex PCR; TCRdb's version includes in-frame clones alone and lacks a portion of them. The sample yields about 130,000 clones, roughly 92% seen once. Regarding the study as a whole: Nearly half of spike-specific TCRs reportedly target unmutated variant regions. The breadth and depth of Spike-specific TCRs increased once two AZD1222 doses had been given. At study baseline, merely several AZD1222 recipients were seropositive.

This clonotype originated in an adult who received the AZD1222 COVID-19 vaccine. The chain is built from TRBV16 and TRBJ1-2; 8 bases line up with TRBD1. Sequencing was performed on peripheral blood, taken 28 days after the second AZD1222 dose. The chain's CDR3 is CASSPRQGAGYGYTF. The CDR3 DNA follows: TGTGCCAGCAGCCCGAGGCAGGGGGCCGGATATGGCTACACCTTC.